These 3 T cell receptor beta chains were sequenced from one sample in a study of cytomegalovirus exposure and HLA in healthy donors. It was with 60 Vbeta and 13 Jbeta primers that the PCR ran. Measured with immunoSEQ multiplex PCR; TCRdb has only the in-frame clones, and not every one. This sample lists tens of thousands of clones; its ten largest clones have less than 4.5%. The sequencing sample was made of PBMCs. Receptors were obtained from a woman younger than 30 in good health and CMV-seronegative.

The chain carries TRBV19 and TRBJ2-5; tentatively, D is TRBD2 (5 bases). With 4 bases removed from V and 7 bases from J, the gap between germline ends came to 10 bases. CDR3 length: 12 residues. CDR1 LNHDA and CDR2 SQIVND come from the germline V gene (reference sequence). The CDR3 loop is CASSTSGGTQYF. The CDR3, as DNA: TGTGCCAGTAGTACTAGTGGAGGGACCCAGTACTTC.

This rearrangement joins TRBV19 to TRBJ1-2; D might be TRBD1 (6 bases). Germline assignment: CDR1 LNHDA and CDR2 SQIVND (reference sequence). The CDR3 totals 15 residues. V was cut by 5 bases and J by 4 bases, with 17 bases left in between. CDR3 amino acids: CASSAKITGTYGYTF. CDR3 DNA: TGTGCCAGTAGTGCAAAAATCACAGGGACCTATGGCTACACCTTC.

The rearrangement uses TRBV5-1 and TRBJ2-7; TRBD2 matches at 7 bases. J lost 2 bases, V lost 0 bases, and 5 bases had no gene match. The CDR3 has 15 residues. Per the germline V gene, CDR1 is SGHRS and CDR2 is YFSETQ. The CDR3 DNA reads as TGCGCCAGCAGCTTGGTTGGCGGGAGCGCCTACGAGCAGTACTTC. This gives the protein CASSLVGGSAYEQYF.